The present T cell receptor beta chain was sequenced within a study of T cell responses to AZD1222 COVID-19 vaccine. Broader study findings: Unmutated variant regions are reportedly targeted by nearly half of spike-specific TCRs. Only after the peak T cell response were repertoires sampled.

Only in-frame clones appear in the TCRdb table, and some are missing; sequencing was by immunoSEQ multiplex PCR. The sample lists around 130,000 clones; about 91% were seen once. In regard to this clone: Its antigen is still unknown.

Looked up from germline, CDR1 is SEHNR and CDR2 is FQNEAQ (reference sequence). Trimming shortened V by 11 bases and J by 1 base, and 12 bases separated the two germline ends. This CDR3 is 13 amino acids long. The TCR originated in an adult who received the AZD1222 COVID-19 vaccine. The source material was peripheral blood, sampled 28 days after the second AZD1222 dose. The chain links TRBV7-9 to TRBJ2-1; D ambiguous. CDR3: CALGKRSYNEQFF. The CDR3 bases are TGTGCCCTGGGGAAGAGGTCCTACAATGAGCAGTTCTTC.